This T cell receptor beta chain was sequenced during a study of cytomegalovirus exposure and HLA in healthy donors. TCRdb keeps only in-frame clones here, not all; method: immunoSEQ multiplex PCR. The data contain about 360,000 clones, approximately 90% of them singletons. V dropped 4 bases and J dropped 12 bases, with 19 bases sitting between them. Germline V lookup: CDR1 MNHEY, CDR2 SMNVEV (reference sequence). CDR3 size: 14 residues. The sequenced sample consisted of PBMCs. The rearrangement joins TRBV27 to TRBJ2-1; possible D gene TRBD2, 6 bases. The sequence derives from a woman aged 18 to 35 in good health and CMV-seronegative. The CDR3 region has the DNA TGTGCCAGCAGTTGGAGGGACCCCGGCGGTGGGCAGTTCTTC. Its translation is CASSWRDPGGGQFF.